This is a list of T cell receptor beta chains from one sample in a study of cytomegalovirus exposure and HLA in healthy donors. TCRdb's copy holds only in-frame clones and misses some; the assay was immunoSEQ multiplex PCR. Of about 180,000 clones in the sample, just under 80% are singletons; the top ten hold 1.3%. Sequencing was performed on PBMCs. Receptors originate from a man under 40 in good health and CMV-seronegative. Both conserved end residues are part of each CDR3. A D gene is named only where the DNA matches it firmly. Clone sizes are given selectively: once, few, many, or a class where the clone is expanded.

size,D,V,J,CDR3,DNA
few,TRBD2,TRBV4-1,TRBJ2-5,CASSQDISGGVKETQYF,TGCGCCAGCAGCCAAGATATTAGCGGGGGGGTAAAAGAGACCCAGTACTTC
-,-,TRBV7-9,TRBJ2-7,CSSSLSYEQYF,TGTTCCAGCAGCCTATCCTACGAGCAGTACTTC
-,TRBD2,TRBV5-1,TRBJ2-1,CASSLALAGGSYNEQFF,TGCGCCAGCAGCTTGGCTCTAGCGGGAGGCTCCTACAATGAGCAGTTCTTC
-,-,TRBV5-1,TRBJ2-5,CASSLYSQETQYF,TGCGCCAGCAGCTTGTACTCCCAAGAGACCCAGTACTTC
few,TRBD1,TRBV19,TRBJ1-5,CASSIDLGQGMGQPQHF,TGTGCCAGTAGTATAGATCTGGGACAGGGCATGGGGCAGCCCCAGCATTTT
-,-,TRBV28,TRBJ2-7,CASSLRGLRHEQYF,TGTGCCAGCAGTTTAAGGGGACTCCGCCACGAGCAGTACTTC
-,-,TRBV18,TRBJ1-2,CASSPDRQDFSGYTF,TGTGCCAGCTCACCTGACCGACAGGACTTTTCTGGCTACACCTTC
once,-,TRBV2,TRBJ2-7,CASKSAQENYEQYF,TGTGCCAGTAAATCGGCACAGGAGAATTACGAGCAGTACTTC
-,TRBD1,TRBV6-5,TRBJ2-5,CASSYLGQGETQYF,TGTGCCAGCAGTTACCTGGGACAGGGAGAGACCCAGTACTTC
-,TRBD1,TRBV5-1,TRBJ2-3,CASSSRTGGTDTQYF,TGCGCCAGCAGCTCCCGGACAGGGGGCACAGATACGCAGTATTTT
-,TRBD2,TRBV4-2,TRBJ2-2,CASSQDPWAGGFDGELFF,TGTGCCAGCAGCCAAGACCCGTGGGCGGGAGGGTTTGACGGGGAGCTGTTTTTT
-,TRBD2,TRBV4-1,TRBJ2-2,CASKLMTSGNTGELFF,TGCGCCAGCAAACTAATGACTAGCGGTAACACCGGGGAGCTGTTTTTT
-,-,TRBV11-2,TRBJ2-7,CASTHDRSYEQYF,TGTGCCAGCACCCACGACAGGAGCTACGAGCAGTACTTC
-,TRBD1,TRBV5-1,TRBJ2-1,CASSLGISGTGYNEQFF,TGCGCCAGCAGCTTGGGCATCTCCGGGACAGGGTACAATGAGCAGTTCTTC
-,TRBD2,TRBV19,TRBJ2-1,CASSIGTSGSDEQFF,TGTGCCAGTAGTATTGGGACTAGCGGGAGTGATGAGCAGTTCTTC
-,TRBD2,TRBV7-2,TRBJ2-7,CASSLVASGSSYEQYF,TGTGCCAGCAGCTTAGTGGCTAGCGGGTCTTCCTACGAGCAGTACTTC
once,TRBD2,TRBV28,TRBJ2-5,CASSLGGTETQYF,TGTGCCAGCAGTTTGGGAGGGACCGAGACCCAGTACTTC
-,-,TRBV19,TRBJ1-1,CASSIGQINTEAFF,TGTGCCAGTAGTATTGGGCAGATAAACACTGAAGCTTTCTTT
few,-,TRBV5-1,TRBJ1-1,CASSRDGGSAEAFF,TGCGCCAGCAGCCGGGACGGGGGTTCTGCTGAAGCTTTCTTT
-,-,TRBV4-3,TRBJ2-7,CASSQQGGSYEQYF,TGCGCCAGCAGCCAACAGGGAGGCTCCTACGAGCAGTACTTC
-,-,TRBV30,TRBJ1-6,CAWSGDIYNSPLHF,TGTGCCTGGAGTGGGGACATCTATAATTCACCCCTCCACTTT
-,-,TRBV12-5,TRBJ2-7,CASRSADEQYF,TGTGCTAGTAGAAGCGCGGACGAGCAGTACTTC
few,-,TRBV6-1,TRBJ1-1,CAAQRGDRSWEAFF,TGTGCCGCTCAGCGGGGGGACCGGAGCTGGGAAGCTTTCTTT
-,-,TRBV2,TRBJ2-6,CASSSRDTISGANVLTF,TGTGCCAGCAGTTCCCGGGACACCATCTCTGGGGCCAACGTCCTGACTTTC
-,-,TRBV30,TRBJ1-1,CAWSGGGRAFF,TGTGCCTGGAGTGGAGGCGGGAGGGCTTTCTTT
-,TRBD2,TRBV28,TRBJ2-1,CASSLAGEQFF,TGTGCCAGCAGCTTAGCGGGTGAGCAGTTCTTC
-,-,TRBV30,TRBJ1-1,CAWSVQILNTEAFF,TGTGCCTGGAGTGTACAGATTTTGAACACTGAAGCTTTCTTT
few,TRBD1,TRBV6-1,TRBJ2-7,CASSFQTGFLEQYF,TGTGCCAGCAGTTTCCAGACAGGGTTTCTCGAGCAGTACTTC
-,TRBD1,TRBV7-2,TRBJ1-2,CASSLGTGGKYGYTF,TGTGCCAGCAGCTTAGGGACAGGGGGGAAGTATGGCTACACCTTC
-,TRBD2,TRBV9,TRBJ2-1,CASSDGTSDYNEQFF,TGTGCCAGCAGCGATGGGACTAGCGATTACAATGAGCAGTTCTTC
once,TRBD1,TRBV5-4,TRBJ2-4,CASSLPTGAKNIQYF,TGTGCCAGCAGCCTCCCTACAGGGGCGAAAAACATTCAGTACTTC
-,-,TRBV7-9,TRBJ2-1,CASSLRGSSYNEQFF,TGTGCCAGCAGCTTAAGGGGAAGCTCCTACAATGAGCAGTTCTTC
once,-,TRBV2,TRBJ2-1,CASSAGGDGHNEQFF,TGTGCCAGCAGCGCCGGAGGAGACGGCCACAATGAGCAGTTCTTC
-,-,TRBV6-4,TRBJ1-2,CASSEGQGDIYGYTF,TGTGCCAGCAGCGAAGGGCAGGGCGATATCTATGGCTACACCTTC
-,-,TRBV6-6,TRBJ1-1,CASSRDTNTEAFF,TGTGCCAGCAGTCGGGACACCAACACTGAAGCTTTCTTT
-,TRBD2,TRBV4-1,TRBJ2-1,CASSQRRTSGITTSYNEQFF,TGCGCCAGCAGCCAGCGAAGGACTAGCGGGATCACAACATCCTACAATGAGCAGTTCTTC
-,-,TRBV5-8,TRBJ2-1,CASSLWGLDEQFF,TGTGCCAGCAGCTTATGGGGGCTTGATGAGCAGTTCTTC
once,TRBD2,TRBV30,TRBJ2-1,CAWSEGHSSGSSYNEQFF,TGTGCCTGGAGTGAAGGACATTCTAGCGGGAGCTCCTACAATGAGCAGTTCTTC
-,TRBD1,TRBV4-1,TRBJ2-4,CASSQLDRGLGDIQYF,TGCGCCAGCAGCCAACTGGACAGGGGTTTGGGAGACATTCAGTACTTC
-,TRBD2,TRBV5-1,TRBJ2-5,CASSLSWGGETQYF,TGCGCCAGCAGCTTGAGTTGGGGAGGGGAGACCCAGTACTTC
-,-,TRBV30,TRBJ1-1,CAWSVRGWGNTEAFF,TGTGCCTGGAGTGTACGAGGGTGGGGGAACACTGAAGCTTTCTTT
-,TRBD2,TRBV4-3,TRBJ2-3,CASSQERGLAITDTQYF,TGCGCCAGCAGCCAAGAGCGAGGACTAGCTATTACAGATACGCAGTATTTT
once,TRBD1,TRBV5-4,TRBJ1-4,CASSLRQGDNEKLFF,TGTGCCAGCAGCCTCCGACAGGGGGATAATGAAAAACTGTTTTTT
-,-,TRBV30,TRBJ2-5,CAWSFRIQETQYF,TGTGCCTGGAGTTTCAGAATTCAAGAGACCCAGTACTTC
-,-,TRBV11-3,TRBJ1-6,CASSLDGYNSPLHF,TGTGCCAGCAGCTTAGACGGGTATAATTCACCCCTCCACTTT